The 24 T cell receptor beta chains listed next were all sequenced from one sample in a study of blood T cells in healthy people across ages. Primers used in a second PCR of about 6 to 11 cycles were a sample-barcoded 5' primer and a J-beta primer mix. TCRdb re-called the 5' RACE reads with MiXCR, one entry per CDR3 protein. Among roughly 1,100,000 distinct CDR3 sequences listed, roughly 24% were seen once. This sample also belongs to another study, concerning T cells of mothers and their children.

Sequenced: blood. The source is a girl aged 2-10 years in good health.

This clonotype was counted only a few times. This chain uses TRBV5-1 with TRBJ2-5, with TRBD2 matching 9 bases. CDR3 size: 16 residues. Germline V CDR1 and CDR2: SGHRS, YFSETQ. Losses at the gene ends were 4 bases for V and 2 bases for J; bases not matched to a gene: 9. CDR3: CASSRTSAVKQETQYF. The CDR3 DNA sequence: TGCGCCAGCAGCAGGACTAGCGCAGTAAAACAAGAGACCCAGTACTTC.

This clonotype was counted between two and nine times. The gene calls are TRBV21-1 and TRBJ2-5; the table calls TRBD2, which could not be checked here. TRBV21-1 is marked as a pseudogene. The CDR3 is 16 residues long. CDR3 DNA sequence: TGTGCCAGCCCCAAGGAGGCAGGGGAGGGTGGAAAGACCCAGTACTTC. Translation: CASPKEAGEGGKTQYF.

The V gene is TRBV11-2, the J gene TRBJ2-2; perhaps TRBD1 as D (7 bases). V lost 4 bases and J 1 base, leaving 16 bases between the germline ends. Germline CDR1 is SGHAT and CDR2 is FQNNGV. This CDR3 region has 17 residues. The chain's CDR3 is CASSSFRGTENTGELFF. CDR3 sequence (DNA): TGTGCCAGCAGCTCATTCCGCGGGACAGAGAACACCGGGGAGCTGTTTTTT.

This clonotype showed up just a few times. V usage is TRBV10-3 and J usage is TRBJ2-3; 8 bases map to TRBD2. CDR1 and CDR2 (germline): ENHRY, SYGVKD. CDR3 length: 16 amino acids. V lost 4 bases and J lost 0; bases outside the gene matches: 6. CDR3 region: CAISAREGQSTDTQYF. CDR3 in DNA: TGTGCCATCAGTGCACGGGAGGGCCAGAGCACAGATACGCAGTATTTT.

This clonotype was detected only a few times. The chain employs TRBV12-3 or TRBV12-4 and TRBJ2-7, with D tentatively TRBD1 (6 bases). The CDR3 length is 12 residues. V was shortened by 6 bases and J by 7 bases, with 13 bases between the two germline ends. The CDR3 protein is CASSPTGLEQYF. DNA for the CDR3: TGTGCCAGCAGCCCGACAGGCCTAGAGCAGTACTTC.

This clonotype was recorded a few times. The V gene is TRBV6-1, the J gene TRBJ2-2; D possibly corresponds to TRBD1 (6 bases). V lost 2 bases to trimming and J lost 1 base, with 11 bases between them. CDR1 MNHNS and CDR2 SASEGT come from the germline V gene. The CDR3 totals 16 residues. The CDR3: CASSEPPGQNTGELFF. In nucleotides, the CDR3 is TGTGCCAGCAGTGAACCGCCGGGACAGAACACCGGGGAGCTGTTTTTT.

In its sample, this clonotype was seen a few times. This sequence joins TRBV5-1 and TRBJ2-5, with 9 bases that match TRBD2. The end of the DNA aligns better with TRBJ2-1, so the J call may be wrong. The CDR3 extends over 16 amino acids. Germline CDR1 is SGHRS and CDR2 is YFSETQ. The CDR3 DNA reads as TGCGCCAGCAGCGCCCAGATGCGGGAGGGCTCCAATGAGCAGTTCTTC. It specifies CASSAQMREGSNEQFF.

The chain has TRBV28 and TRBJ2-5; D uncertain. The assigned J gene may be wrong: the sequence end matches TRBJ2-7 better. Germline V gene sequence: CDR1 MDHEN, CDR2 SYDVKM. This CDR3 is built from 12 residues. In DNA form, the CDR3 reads TGTGCCAGCAGACTAACCACCTCCGAGCAGTACTTC. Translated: CASRLTTSEQYF.

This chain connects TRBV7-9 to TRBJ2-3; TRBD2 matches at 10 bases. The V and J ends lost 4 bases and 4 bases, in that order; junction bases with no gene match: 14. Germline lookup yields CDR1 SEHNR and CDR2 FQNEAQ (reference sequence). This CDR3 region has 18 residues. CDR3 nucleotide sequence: TGTGCCAGCAGCTCACCATACGCTAGCGGGAGATTCGCAGATACGCAGTATTTT. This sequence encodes CASSSPYASGRFADTQYF.

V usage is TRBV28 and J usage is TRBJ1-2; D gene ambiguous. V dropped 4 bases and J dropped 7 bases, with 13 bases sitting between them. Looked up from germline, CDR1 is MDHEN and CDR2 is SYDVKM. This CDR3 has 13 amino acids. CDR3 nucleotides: TGTGCCAGCAGTTACCCCACAGCTCCTGGCTACACCTTC. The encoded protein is CASSYPTAPGYTF.

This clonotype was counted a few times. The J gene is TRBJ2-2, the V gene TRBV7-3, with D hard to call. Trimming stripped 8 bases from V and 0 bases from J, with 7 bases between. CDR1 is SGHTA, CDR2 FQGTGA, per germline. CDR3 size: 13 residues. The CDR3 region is CASRQPNTGELFF. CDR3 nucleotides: TGTGCCAGCCGGCAGCCGAACACCGGGGAGCTGTTTTTT.

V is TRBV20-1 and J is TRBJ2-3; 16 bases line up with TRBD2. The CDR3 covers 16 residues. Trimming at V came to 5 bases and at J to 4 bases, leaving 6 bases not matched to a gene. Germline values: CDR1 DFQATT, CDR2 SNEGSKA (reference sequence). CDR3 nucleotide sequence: TGCAGTGCTTCCGGGACTAGCGGGGGGGCCGCAGATACGCAGTATTTT. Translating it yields CSASGTSGGAADTQYF.

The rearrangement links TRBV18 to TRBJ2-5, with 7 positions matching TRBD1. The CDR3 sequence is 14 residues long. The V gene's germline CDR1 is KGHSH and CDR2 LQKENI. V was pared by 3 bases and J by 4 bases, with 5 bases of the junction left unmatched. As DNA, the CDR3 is TGTGCCAGCTCACCTCCGGGACAGCGAGAGACCCAGTACTTC. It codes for CASSPPGQRETQYF.

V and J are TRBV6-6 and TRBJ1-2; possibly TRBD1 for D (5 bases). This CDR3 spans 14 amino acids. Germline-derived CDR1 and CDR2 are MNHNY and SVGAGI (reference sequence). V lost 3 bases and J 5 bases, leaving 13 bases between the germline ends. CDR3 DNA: TGTGCCAGCAGTTATTGGCGACAGCTGTATGGCTACACCTTC. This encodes CASSYWRQLYGYTF.

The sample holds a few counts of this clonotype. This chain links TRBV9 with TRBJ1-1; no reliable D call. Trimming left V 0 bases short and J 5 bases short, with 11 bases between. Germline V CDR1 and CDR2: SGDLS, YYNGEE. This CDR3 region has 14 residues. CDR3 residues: CASSVDSVRTEAFF. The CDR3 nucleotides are TGTGCCAGCAGCGTAGACAGCGTGAGAACTGAAGCTTTCTTT.

The CDR3 loop reads CASSLGQDRELFF. Here the CDR3 DNA reads TGTGCCAGCAGCTTAGGGCAGGACCGGGAGCTGTTTTTT. The chain uses TRBV7-2 and TRBJ2-2; D uncertain. There are 13 residues in the CDR3. CDR1 is SGHTA and CDR2 is FQGNSA in the germline V gene. Trimming left V 1 base short and J 9 bases short, with 9 bases between. The full variable domain, its missing parts supplied by reference TRBV7-2 and TRBJ2-2, is GAGVSQSPSNKVTEKGKDVELRCDPISGHTALYWYRQSLGQGLEFLIYFQGNSAPDKSGLPSDRFSAERTGGSVSTLTIQRTQQEDSAVYLCASSLGQDRELFFGEGSRLTVL.

The CDR3 nucleotides are TGCGCCAGCAGCCAGACAGGGGTGGGTGAAGCTTTCTTT. It specifies CASSQTGVGEAFF. The V and J genes are TRBV4-3 and TRBJ1-1; 8 nucleotides match TRBD1. The CDR3 covers 13 residues. Germline V gene data show CDR1 as LGHNA and CDR2 as YSLEER. The V gene end was trimmed by 3 bases and the J gene end by 7 bases; junction bases not matched to a gene: 4.

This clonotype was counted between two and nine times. The CDR3 loop reads CAISGSQGPYDTEAFF. In nucleotides, the CDR3 is TGTGCCATCAGTGGGTCGCAGGGACCTTACGACACTGAAGCTTTCTTT. The chain carries TRBV10-3 and TRBJ1-1, with a weak D call TRBD1 (5 bases). The V gene lost 4 bases and the J gene lost 3 bases, with 18 bases spanning the gap. Germline lookup yields CDR1 ENHRY and CDR2 SYGVKD. The CDR3 has 16 residues.

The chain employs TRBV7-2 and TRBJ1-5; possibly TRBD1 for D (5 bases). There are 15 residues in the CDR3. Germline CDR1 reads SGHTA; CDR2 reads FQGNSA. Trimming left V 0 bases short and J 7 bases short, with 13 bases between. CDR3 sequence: CASSLAGGDWQPQHF. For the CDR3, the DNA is TGTGCCAGCAGCTTAGCGGGGGGAGACTGGCAGCCCCAGCATTTT.

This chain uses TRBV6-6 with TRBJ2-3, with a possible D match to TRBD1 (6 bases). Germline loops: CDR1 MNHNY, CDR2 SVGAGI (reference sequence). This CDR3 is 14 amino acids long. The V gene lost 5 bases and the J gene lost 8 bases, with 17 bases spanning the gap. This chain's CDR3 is CASSPHPGHLTQYF. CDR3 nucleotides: TGTGCCAGCAGTCCCCACCCGGGACACCTTACGCAGTATTTT.

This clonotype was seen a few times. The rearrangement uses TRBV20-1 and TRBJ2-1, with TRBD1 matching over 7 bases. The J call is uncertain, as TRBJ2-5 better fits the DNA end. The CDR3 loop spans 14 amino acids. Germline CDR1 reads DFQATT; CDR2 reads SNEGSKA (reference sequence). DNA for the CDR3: TGCAGTGCTAGAGACGGGACAGCTGGCGAGACCCAGTACTTC. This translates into CSARDGTAGETQYF.

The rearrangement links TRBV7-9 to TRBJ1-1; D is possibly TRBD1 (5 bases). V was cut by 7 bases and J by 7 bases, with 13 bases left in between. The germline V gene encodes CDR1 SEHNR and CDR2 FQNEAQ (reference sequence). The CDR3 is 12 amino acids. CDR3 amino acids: CASTAPGLEAFF. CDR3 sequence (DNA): TGTGCCAGCACAGCACCGGGGCTTGAAGCTTTCTTT.

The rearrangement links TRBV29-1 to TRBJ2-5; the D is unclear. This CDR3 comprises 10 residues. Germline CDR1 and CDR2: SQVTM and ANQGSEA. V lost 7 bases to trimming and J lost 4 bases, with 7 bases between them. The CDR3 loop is CSGVGETQYF. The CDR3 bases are TGCAGCGGTGTTGGAGAGACCCAGTACTTC.

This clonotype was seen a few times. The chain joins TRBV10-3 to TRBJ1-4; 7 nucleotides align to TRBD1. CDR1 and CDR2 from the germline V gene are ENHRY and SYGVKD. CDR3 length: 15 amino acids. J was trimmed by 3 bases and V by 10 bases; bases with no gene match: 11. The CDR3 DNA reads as TGTGCCACCGGGTACAGCGGGACAGCTAATGAAAAACTGTTTTTT. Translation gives CATGYSGTANEKLFF.